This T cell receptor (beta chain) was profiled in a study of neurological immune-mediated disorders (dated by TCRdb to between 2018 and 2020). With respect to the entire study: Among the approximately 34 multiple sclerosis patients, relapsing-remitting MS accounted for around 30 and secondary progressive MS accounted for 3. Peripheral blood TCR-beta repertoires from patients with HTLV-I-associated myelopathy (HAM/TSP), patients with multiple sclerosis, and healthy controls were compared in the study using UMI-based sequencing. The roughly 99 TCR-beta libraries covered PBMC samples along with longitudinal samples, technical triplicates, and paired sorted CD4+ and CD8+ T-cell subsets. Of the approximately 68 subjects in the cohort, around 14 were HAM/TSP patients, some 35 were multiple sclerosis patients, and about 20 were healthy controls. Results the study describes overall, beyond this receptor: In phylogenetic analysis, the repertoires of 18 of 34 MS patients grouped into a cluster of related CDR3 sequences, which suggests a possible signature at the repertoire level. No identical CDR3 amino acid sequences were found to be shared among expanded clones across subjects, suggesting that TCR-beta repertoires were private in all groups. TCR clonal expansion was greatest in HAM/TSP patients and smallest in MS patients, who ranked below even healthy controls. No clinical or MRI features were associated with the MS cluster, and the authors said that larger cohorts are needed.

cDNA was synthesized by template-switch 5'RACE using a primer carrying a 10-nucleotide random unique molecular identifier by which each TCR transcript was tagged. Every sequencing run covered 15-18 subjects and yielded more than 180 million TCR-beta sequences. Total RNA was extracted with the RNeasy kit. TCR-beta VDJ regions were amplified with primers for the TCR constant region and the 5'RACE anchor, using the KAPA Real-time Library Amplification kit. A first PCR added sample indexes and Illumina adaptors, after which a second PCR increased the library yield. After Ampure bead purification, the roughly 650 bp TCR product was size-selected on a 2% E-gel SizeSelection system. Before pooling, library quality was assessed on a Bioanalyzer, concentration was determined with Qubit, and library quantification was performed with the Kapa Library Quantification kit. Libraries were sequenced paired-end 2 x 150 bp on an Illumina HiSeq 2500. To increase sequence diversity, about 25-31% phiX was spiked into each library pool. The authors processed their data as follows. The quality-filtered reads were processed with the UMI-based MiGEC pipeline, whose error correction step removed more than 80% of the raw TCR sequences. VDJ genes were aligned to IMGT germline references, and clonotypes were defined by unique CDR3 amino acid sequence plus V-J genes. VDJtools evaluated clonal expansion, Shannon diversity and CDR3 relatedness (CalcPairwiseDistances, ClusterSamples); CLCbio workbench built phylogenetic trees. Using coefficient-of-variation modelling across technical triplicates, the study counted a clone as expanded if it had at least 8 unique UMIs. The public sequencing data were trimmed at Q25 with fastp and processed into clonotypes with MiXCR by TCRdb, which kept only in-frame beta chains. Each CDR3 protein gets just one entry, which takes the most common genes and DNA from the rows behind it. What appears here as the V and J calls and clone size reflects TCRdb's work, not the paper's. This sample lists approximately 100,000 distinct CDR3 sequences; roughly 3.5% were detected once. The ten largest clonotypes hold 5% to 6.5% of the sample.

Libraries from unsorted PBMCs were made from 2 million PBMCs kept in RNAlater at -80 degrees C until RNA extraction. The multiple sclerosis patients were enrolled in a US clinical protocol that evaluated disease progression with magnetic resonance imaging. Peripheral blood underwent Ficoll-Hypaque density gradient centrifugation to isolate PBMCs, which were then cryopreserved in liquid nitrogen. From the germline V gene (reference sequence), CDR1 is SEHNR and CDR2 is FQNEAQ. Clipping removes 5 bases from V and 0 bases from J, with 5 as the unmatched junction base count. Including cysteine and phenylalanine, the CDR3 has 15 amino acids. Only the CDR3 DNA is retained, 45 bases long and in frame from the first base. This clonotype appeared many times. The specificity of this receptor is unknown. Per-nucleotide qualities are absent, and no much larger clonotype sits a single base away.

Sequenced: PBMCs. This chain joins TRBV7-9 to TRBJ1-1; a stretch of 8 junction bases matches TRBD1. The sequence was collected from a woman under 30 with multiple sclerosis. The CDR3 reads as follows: CASSPWTGLNTEAFF. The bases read TGTGCCAGCAGCCCGTGGACAGGGTTGAACACTGAAGCTTTCTTT.